These 9 T cell receptor beta chains were sequenced from one sample in a study of neurological immune-mediated disorders. Each CDR3 protein gets one entry after TCRdb re-called the 5' RACE reads with MiXCR. The sample lists about 21,000 distinct CDR3 sequences; 17% were seen once. Sequencing used CD8+ T cells from blood. These receptor sequences come from a woman under 30 with multiple sclerosis.

This clonotype was observed many times. The chain is built from TRBV29-1 and TRBJ1-2, with D unclear. Germline V lookup: CDR1 SQVTM, CDR2 ANQGSEA. Trimming removed 7 bases from V and 4 bases from J, with 22 bases in between. The CDR3 runs to 15 residues. CDR3 amino acids: CSAQGVADWAYGYTF. The CDR3 nucleotides read TGCAGCGCCCAAGGCGTGGCAGACTGGGCCTATGGCTACACCTTC.

This clonotype was seen at least ten times. The rearrangement links TRBV10-3 to TRBJ1-3, with 7 bases lining up with TRBD1. Trimming removed 8 bases from V and 0 bases from J; junction bases left unmatched: 7. CDR3 length equals 15 residues. Germline CDR1 ENHRY, CDR2 SYGVKD. CDR3 residues: CAIGRGGLSGNTIYF. The CDR3, as DNA: TGTGCCATCGGCAGAGGGGGCCTCTCTGGAAACACCATATATTTT.

This clonotype was detected ten times or more. The rearrangement links TRBV11-2 to TRBJ2-4, with 8 nucleotides matching TRBD1. Per the germline V gene, CDR1 is SGHAT and CDR2 is FQNNGV. Germline trimming cut 0 bases from V and 0 bases from J; bases unmatched to any gene: 4. The CDR3 extends over 17 amino acids. The CDR3 bases are TGTGCCAGCAGCTTAGATTATCAGGGGGCAGCCAAAAACATTCAGTACTTC. The encoded protein is CASSLDYQGAAKNIQYF. The entire variable domain, with the rest obtained from reference TRBV11-2 and TRBJ2-4, is as follows: EAGVAQSPRYKIIEKRQSVAFWCNPISGHATLYWYQQILGQGPKLLIQFQNNGVVDDSQLPKDRFSAERLKGVDSTLKIQPAKLEDSAVYLCASSLDYQGAAKNIQYFGAGTRLSVL.

This clonotype was seen at least ten times. V is TRBV20-1 and J is TRBJ2-1; D is undetermined. The CDR3 runs 10 residues. The germline CDR1 and CDR2 sequences are DFQATT and SNEGSKA (reference sequence). V lost 8 bases and J 10 bases, leaving 12 bases between the germline ends. CDR3 DNA sequence: TGCAGTCCCAAAATGGTCGAGCAGTTCTTC. Its translation is CSPKMVEQFF.

This clonotype occurred many times. The CDR3 protein is CASSHSRQGSNQPQHF. CDR3 DNA sequence: TGTGCCAGCAGCCATTCCAGGCAGGGCAGCAATCAGCCCCAGCATTTT. The chain combines TRBV3-1 with TRBJ1-5; tentative D call: TRBD1 (5 bases). V lost 3 bases and J lost 1, with 13 bases in between. The CDR3 extends over 16 amino acids. The germline V gene encodes CDR1 LGHDT and CDR2 YNNKEL (reference sequence).

This clonotype came up many times. The chain carries TRBV5-1 and TRBJ1-4; 7 bases align to TRBD1. V shed 4 bases and J 6 bases; nucleotides not matched to a gene: 6. CDR3 length: 14 residues. CDR1 SGHRS and CDR2 YFSETQ come from the germline V gene. The CDR3 bases are TGCGCCAGCAGCCAGAGGACAGGAGATGAAAAACTGTTTTTT. This encodes CASSQRTGDEKLFF.

This clonotype was observed at least ten times. This chain joins TRBV3-1 and TRBJ2-1, with 8 nucleotides matching TRBD2. The CDR3 contains 14 residues. The junction had 1 base not matched to a gene; V was cut back by 0 bases and J by 6 bases. Germline V gene data show CDR1 as LGHDT and CDR2 as YNNKEL (reference sequence). CDR3 in amino acids: CASSQELAANEQFF. Written as DNA, the CDR3 is TGTGCCAGCAGCCAAGAACTAGCGGCCAATGAGCAGTTCTTC.

This clonotype has ten or more counts. The rearrangement joins TRBV7-9 to TRBJ2-1; TRBD2 matches 7 bases. CDR1 SEHNR and CDR2 FQNEAQ come from the germline V gene (reference sequence). After removal of 6 bases from V and 8 bases from J, the junction contained 16 bases not matched to a gene. This CDR3 contains 16 residues. The CDR3 here is CASSPTSSPAGDEQFF. CDR3 sequence (DNA): TGTGCCAGCAGTCCGACTAGCAGCCCAGCGGGTGATGAGCAGTTCTTC.

This clonotype showed up just a few times. This chain uses TRBV20-1 with TRBJ2-3, with D perhaps TRBD1 or TRBD2 (6 bases each). V lost 5 bases and J 6 bases, leaving 15 bases between the germline ends. CDR3 length equals 13 residues. Germline V lookup: CDR1 DFQATT, CDR2 SNEGSKA (reference sequence). CDR3: CSAARGPYDTQYF. The CDR3, as DNA: TGCAGTGCTGCCCGGGGGCCTTATGATACGCAGTATTTT.